One and the same sample provided the 14 T cell receptor beta chains below, sequenced in a study of blood T cell repertoires in COVID-19. Sequencing was performed with immunoSEQ multiplex PCR; in TCRdb, only in-frame clones are kept and a portion is missing. The data show 200,000 to 250,000 clones, approximately 82% seen once. Material: PBMCs or T cells enriched from blood (not recorded which). These receptors all come from a middle-aged man who had recovered from COVID-19.

Notes on this clone: Other DNA sequences in the same sample also yield this CDR3. This chain uses TRBV12-3 or TRBV12-4 with TRBJ1-1; TRBD1 is a possible D gene (6 bases). Trimming cost V 6 bases and J 2 bases, with 10 bases left between them. This CDR3 has 13 amino acids. This CDR3 is CASRARGNTEAFF. The CDR3 DNA is TGTGCCAGCAGGGCCAGGGGAAACACTGAAGCTTTCTTT.

The gene calls are TRBV7-9 and TRBJ1-2, with D possibly being TRBD1 (5 bases). Germline V gene lookup returns CDR1 SEHNR and CDR2 FQNEAQ (reference sequence). The CDR3 runs 13 residues. V was pared by 5 bases and J by 8 bases, with 15 bases between. CDR3 residues: CASSVGGFGGYTF. CDR3 sequence (DNA): TGTGCCAGCAGCGTTGGGGGGTTTGGCGGCTACACCTTC.

The chain combines TRBV30 with TRBJ1-3; weak D call: TRBD1 (5 bases). The CDR3 runs 13 residues. Trimming took off 0 bases at V and 4 bases at J, with 7 bases between the two ends. The germline V gene encodes CDR1 GTSNPN and CDR2 SVGIG (reference sequence). This CDR3 reads CAWSVGRGNTIYF. The CDR3 coding sequence is TGTGCCTGGAGTGTGGGGCGCGGAAACACCATATATTTT. Supplemented by reference TRBV30 and TRBJ1-3, the full variable domain reads SQTIHQWPATLVQPVGSPLSLECTVEGTSNPNLYWYRQAAGRGLQLLFYSVGIGQISSEVPQNLSASRPQDRQFILSSKKLLLSDSGFYLCAWSVGRGNTIYFGEGSWLTVV.

The chain recombines TRBV5-4 with TRBJ2-5; maybe TRBD1 (5 bases). Germline lookup yields CDR1 SGHNT and CDR2 YYREEE (reference sequence). The CDR3 extends over 15 amino acids. The V gene lost 4 bases and the J gene lost 0 bases, with 13 bases spanning the gap. CDR3 amino acids: CASSSKGLYQETQYF. In DNA form, the CDR3 reads TGTGCCAGCAGCAGCAAGGGGTTATACCAAGAGACCCAGTACTTC. The full variable domain, its missing parts supplied by reference TRBV5-4 and TRBJ2-5, is ETGVTQSPTHLIKTRGQQVTLRCSSQSGHNTVSWYQQALGQGPQFIFQYYREEENGRGNFPPRFSGLQFPNYSSELNVNALELDDSALYLCASSSKGLYQETQYFGPGTRLLVL.

The chain joins TRBV30 to TRBJ2-5; TRBD2 matches 14 bases. Germline-derived CDR1 and CDR2 are GTSNPN and SVGIG (reference sequence). The CDR3 length is 16 residues. Losses at the gene ends were 3 bases for V and 2 bases for J; bases not matched to a gene: 5. The CDR3 sequence is CAWSRGLAGAQETQYF. The CDR3 DNA sequence: TGTGCCTGGAGCCGGGGACTAGCGGGGGCACAAGAGACCCAGTACTTC. The complete variable domain, with remaining parts taken from reference TRBV30 and TRBJ2-5, reads SQTIHQWPATLVQPVGSPLSLECTVEGTSNPNLYWYRQAAGRGLQLLFYSVGIGQISSEVPQNLSASRPQDRQFILSSKKLLLSDSGFYLCAWSRGLAGAQETQYFGPGTRLLVL.

The genes are TRBV7-9 and TRBJ1-1, with a possible D match to TRBD1 (5 bases). Germline CDR1 reads SEHNR; CDR2 reads FQNEAQ (reference sequence). CDR3 length: 15 residues. Trimming took 3 bases from V and 7 from J, leaving 18 bases between them. Written as DNA, the CDR3 is TGTGCCAGCAGCTTCTCTGGTCGGGGGGGGAGTGAAGCTTTCTTT. Translated: CASSFSGRGGSEAFF. The full variable domain, with the rest looked up from reference TRBV7-9 and TRBJ1-1, is DTGVSQNPRHKITKRGQNVTFRCDPISEHNRLYWYRQTLGQGPEFLTYFQNEAQLEKSRLLSDRFSAERPKGSFSTLEIQRTEQGDSAMYLCASSFSGRGGSEAFFGQGTRLTVV.

The genes are TRBV11-2 and TRBJ2-3; tentative D call: TRBD1 (6 bases). In germline, CDR1 is SGHAT, CDR2 FQNNGV. V lost 2 bases, J lost 4 bases, and 10 bases lay in between. The CDR3 is 14 residues long. The CDR3 is CASSLSAGADTQYF. The CDR3, as DNA: TGTGCCAGCAGCTTATCCGCAGGGGCAGATACGCAGTATTTT.

The CDR3 DNA is TGTGCCAGCAGCCCTTCGGGACAAATCACGGAGACCCAGTACTTC. It specifies CASSPSGQITETQYF. The V gene is TRBV7-2, the J gene TRBJ2-5, with D possibly matching TRBD1 (6 bases). V was clipped by 5 bases and J by 5 bases, with 18 bases between them. Germline values: CDR1 SGHTA, CDR2 FQGNSA. There are 15 residues in the CDR3.

This rearrangement joins TRBV30 to TRBJ1-6; TRBD1 matches at 7 bases. V lost 6 bases and J lost 7; bases outside the gene matches: 9. The CDR3 is 14 amino acids. Germline V gives CDR1 GTSNPN, CDR2 SVGIG (reference sequence). The CDR3 spells CACRTGTENSPLHF. The CDR3 coding sequence is TGTGCCTGTCGAACCGGGACAGAGAATTCACCCCTCCACTTT.

As concerns this clone: Other DNA sequences in the sample encode the same CDR3. The gene calls are TRBV3-1 (or the pseudogene TRBV3-2) and TRBJ1-2, with D hard to call. Between the trimmed V and J ends, which lost 0 bases and 6 bases, there was a span of 8 bases. The CDR3 is made up of 13 amino acids. Per germline, CDR1 LGHDT and CDR2 YNNKEL (reference sequence). CDR3 DNA: TGTGCCAGCAGCCAAGAAGCTCCTCATGGCTACACCTTC. It encodes CASSQEAPHGYTF.

The chain uses TRBV7-9 and TRBJ2-5; maybe TRBD1 (6 bases). The length of the CDR3 is 15 residues. From germline, CDR1 is SEHNR and CDR2 FQNEAQ (reference sequence). The V gene lost 2 bases and the J gene lost 4 bases, with 14 bases spanning the gap. For the CDR3, the DNA is TGTGCCAGCAGCTTATTGGGGGCCGGGATAGAGACCCAGTACTTC. Translated, it gives CASSLLGAGIETQYF.

The chain links TRBV15 to TRBJ1-2; 9 nucleotides line up with TRBD1. The junction had 10 bases not matched to a gene; V was cut back by 3 bases and J by 2 bases. Germline CDR1 and CDR2: LNHNV and YYDKDF (reference sequence). This CDR3 comprises 17 residues. The CDR3 spells CATSSVRRDRENYGYTF. CDR3 in DNA: TGTGCCACCAGCAGTGTCCGGCGGGACAGGGAGAACTATGGCTACACCTTC.

The chain couples TRBV5-1 to TRBJ2-3, with D perhaps matching TRBD2 (5 bases). The CDR3 covers 15 residues. V lost 3 bases and J 2 bases, leaving 13 bases between the germline ends. Germline V gives CDR1 SGHRS, CDR2 YFSETQ. The CDR3 DNA reads as TGCGCCAGCAGCTCCGGGAACATACTCACAGATACGCAGTATTTT. Translated, it gives CASSSGNILTDTQYF.

The V call is TRBV5-4, the J call TRBJ2-7; a weak D match, TRBD2 (7 bases). Germline V gene data show CDR1 as SGHNT and CDR2 as YYREEE (reference sequence). The CDR3 runs to 15 residues. The V end was cut by 4 bases, the J end by 6 bases, with 20 bases between. The CDR3 reads CASSREADSYSEQYF. CDR3 in DNA: TGTGCCAGCAGCCGGGAGGCGGACAGCTATTCCGAGCAGTACTTC.